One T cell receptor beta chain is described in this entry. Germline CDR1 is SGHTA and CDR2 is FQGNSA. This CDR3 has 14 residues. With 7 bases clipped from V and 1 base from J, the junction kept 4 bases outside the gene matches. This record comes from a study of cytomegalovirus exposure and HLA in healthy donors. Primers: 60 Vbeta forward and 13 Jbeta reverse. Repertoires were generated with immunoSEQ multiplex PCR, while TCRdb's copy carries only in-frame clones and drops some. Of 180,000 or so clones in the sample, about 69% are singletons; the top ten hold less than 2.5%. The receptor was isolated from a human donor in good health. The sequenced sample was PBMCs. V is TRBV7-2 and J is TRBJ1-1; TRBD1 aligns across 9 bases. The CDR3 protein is CASTIQGANTEAFF. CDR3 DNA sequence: TGTGCCAGCACCATACAGGGGGCGAACACTGAAGCTTTCTTT.